The 17 T cell receptor beta chains below were found in one sample sequenced in a study of shared clonotypes between healthy human individuals. Some clones are missing from TCRdb's copy, which holds only in-frame ones; the method was immunoSEQ multiplex PCR. The table records 640,000 or so clones, about 78% of them present only once. Sequencing input: memory CD4+ T cells sorted from blood. Subset here: CD45RA-negative fraction. The receptors stem from a woman aged 25 to 39 in good health.

The chain is built from TRBV7-8 and TRBJ2-5; D perhaps matches TRBD1 (5 bases). V dropped 6 bases and J dropped 1 base, with 9 bases sitting between them. This CDR3 region has 13 residues. Germline loops: CDR1 SGHVS, CDR2 FQNEAQ. The CDR3 DNA is TGTGCCAGCAGTCGACAGTCCCAAGAGACCCAGTACTTC. This codes for CASSRQSQETQYF. Based on the CDR3 plus reference TRBV7-8 and TRBJ2-5, the full variable domain is GAGVSQSPRYKVAKRGQDVALRCDPISGHVSLFWYQQALGQGPEFLTYFQNEAQLDKSGLPSDRFFAERPEGSVSTLKIQRTQQEDSAVYLCASSRQSQETQYFGPGTRLLVL.

V usage is TRBV27 and J usage is TRBJ2-7; 9 positions match TRBD1. The trim removed 5 bases at V and 1 base at J, leaving 9 bases unmatched. This CDR3 contains 16 residues. Germline-derived CDR1 and CDR2 are MNHEY and SMNVEV (reference sequence). The CDR3 protein is CASSKRGQGSSYEQYF. The CDR3 DNA is TGTGCCAGCAGTAAGAGGGGACAGGGCTCTTCCTACGAGCAGTACTTC.

The chain carries TRBV28 and TRBJ2-5; D call uncertain. V lost 3 bases and J 1 base, leaving 6 bases between the germline ends. There are 13 residues in the CDR3. The germline V gene encodes CDR1 MDHEN and CDR2 SYDVKM. CDR3 sequence: CASSFSLQETQYF. CDR3 DNA sequence: TGTGCCAGCAGTTTTAGTCTCCAAGAGACCCAGTACTTC.

The chain links TRBV7-9 to TRBJ2-7; TRBD2 agrees at 10 bases. The CDR3 runs to 15 residues. The V and J ends lost 0 bases and 4 bases, in that order; junction bases with no gene match: 3. Looked up from germline, CDR1 is SEHNR and CDR2 is FQNEAQ (reference sequence). Here the CDR3 DNA reads TGTGCCAGCAGCTTAGCCAGGGGACTAGCGTACGAGCAGTACTTC. It specifies CASSLARGLAYEQYF.

The chain employs TRBV7-9 and TRBJ2-3, with D perhaps matching TRBD2 (6 bases). Trimming removed 5 bases from V and 8 bases from J, with 8 bases in between. The CDR3 has 11 amino acids. Per germline, CDR1 SEHNR and CDR2 FQNEAQ (reference sequence). The CDR3 DNA is TGTGCCAGCAGCCCGGAGGGTACGCAGTATTTT. Amino acid sequence: CASSPEGTQYF.

This clone was counted a few times. The gene calls are TRBV19 and TRBJ1-5, with D perhaps matching TRBD1 (5 bases). CDR3 length: 15 amino acids. Trimming removed 5 bases at V and 3 bases at J, with 14 bases between. CDR1 and CDR2 from the germline V gene are LNHDA and SQIVND (reference sequence). The CDR3 here is CASSRYRGPNQPQHF. The CDR3 DNA sequence: TGTGCCAGTAGTCGGTACCGGGGCCCCAATCAGCCCCAGCATTTT.

In its sample, this clone was seen once. V gene TRBV7-2 combines with J gene TRBJ2-7, with 14 nucleotides matching TRBD2. Germline CDR1 SGHTA, CDR2 FQGNSA. There are 17 residues in the CDR3. Unmatched junction bases numbered 7, after V lost 0 bases and J lost 6 bases. The CDR3 sequence is CASSLASGLAGGGEQYF. CDR3 nucleotides: TGTGCCAGCAGCTTAGCGAGCGGACTAGCGGGAGGAGGCGAGCAGTACTTC.

The rearrangement links TRBV7-2 to TRBJ1-4, with TRBD1 matching 7 bases. Germline CDR1 and CDR2: SGHTA and FQGNSA. The CDR3 is 16 residues long. J was trimmed by 0 bases and V by 4 bases; bases with no gene match: 5. The CDR3 nucleotides are TGTGCCAGCAGCTCCCAGGGGGGGACAACTAATGAAAAACTGTTTTTT. Its translation is CASSSQGGTTNEKLFF.

This clone has only one observation. This chain connects TRBV5-1 to TRBJ2-7; 8 bases agree with TRBD2. There are 16 residues in the CDR3. Per germline, CDR1 SGHRS and CDR2 YFSETQ. V trimming: 0 bases; J trimming: 3 bases; junction bases outside the gene matches: 8. CDR3 residues: CASSLGGGGRLYEQYF. In nucleotides, the CDR3 is TGCGCCAGCAGCTTGGGAGGTGGCGGGAGGCTCTACGAGCAGTACTTC.

The chain is built from TRBV7-9 and TRBJ2-7; TRBD2 agrees at 8 bases. Germline CDR1 SEHNR, CDR2 FQNEAQ (reference sequence). V shed 1 base, J shed 0 bases, and the junction held 8 bases outside the gene matches. The CDR3 covers 17 residues. The CDR3 DNA sequence: TGTGCCAGCAGCTTAGTTCGAACTAGCGGTAGCTCCTACGAGCAGTACTTC. Translation: CASSLVRTSGSSYEQYF.

Details on this clone: A far larger clone is one nucleotide away, so this likely arose from a read error. The rearrangement links TRBV5-8 to TRBJ2-7; D gene ambiguous. Germline V gives CDR1 SGHTS, CDR2 YDEGEE. V was cut by 0 bases and J by 0 bases, with 7 bases left in between. This CDR3 has 14 amino acids. CDR3 DNA sequence: TGTGCCAGCAGCTTGGCCGGCAGCTCCTACGAGCAGTACTTC. Translation: CASSLAGSSYEQYF.

This chain links TRBV2 with TRBJ2-3; D ambiguous. This CDR3 is 17 amino acids long. Trimming took 3 bases from V and 0 from J, leaving 16 bases between them. Looked up from germline, CDR1 is SNHLY and CDR2 is FYNNEI. The CDR3 spells CASSDEVGSTSTDTQYF. In DNA form, the CDR3 reads TGTGCCAGCAGTGACGAAGTCGGATCCACTAGCACAGATACGCAGTATTTT.

The rearrangement joins TRBV19 to TRBJ1-3; D gene unclear. V lost 1 base to trimming and J lost 0 bases, with 10 bases between them. Looked up from germline, CDR1 is LNHDA and CDR2 is SQIVND (reference sequence). The CDR3 spans 16 residues. In DNA, the CDR3 is TGTGCCAGTAGTATAGCCCGGGCCGTCTCTGGAAACACCATATATTTT. Its translation: CASSIARAVSGNTIYF.

As for this clone: In the same sample, other DNA sequences code for this CDR3. The V gene is TRBV7-9, the J gene TRBJ2-3; unclear D gene. Trimming shortened V by 5 bases and J by 0 bases, and 9 bases separated the two germline ends. The germline V gene has CDR1 SEHNR and CDR2 FQNEAQ (reference sequence). The CDR3 totals 14 residues. CDR3 coding DNA: TGTGCCAGCAGCCCGACCTCTAGCACAGATACGCAGTATTTT. Protein sequence: CASSPTSSTDTQYF.

For the CDR3, the DNA is TGTGCCAGCAGTCTAACCGGGACTAGCGGGACGAGCTCCTACAATGAGCAGTTCTTC. Amino acids: CASSLTGTSGTSSYNEQFF. The genes are TRBV7-2 and TRBJ2-1, with 13 bases lining up with TRBD2. Per the germline V gene, CDR1 is SGHTA and CDR2 is FQGNSA. The length of the CDR3 is 19 residues. V gave up 6 bases and J gave up 0 bases; unmatched junction bases: 11.

This chain connects TRBV5-4 to TRBJ2-5; 12 bases agree with TRBD2. Losses at the gene ends were 4 bases for V and 4 bases for J; bases not matched to a gene: 5. The CDR3 sequence is 15 residues long. In germline, CDR1 is SGHNT, CDR2 YYREEE (reference sequence). CDR3 nucleotide sequence: TGTGCCAGCAGCGCTCCACTAGCGGGAGGAGAGACCCAGTACTTC. It specifies CASSAPLAGGETQYF.

This chain links TRBV6-1 with TRBJ2-1; 8 bases align to TRBD2. From germline, CDR1 is MNHNS and CDR2 SASEGT. This CDR3 spans 14 amino acids. Trimming at V came to 5 bases and at J to 10 bases, leaving 10 bases not matched to a gene. The CDR3 spells CASSSGLVGREQFF. Here the CDR3 DNA reads TGTGCCAGCAGTTCGGGACTAGTGGGAAGGGAGCAGTTCTTC.